This T cell receptor beta chain originates from a study of T cell repertoires in ileal Crohn's disease. Study as a whole: Postoperative therapy was given to about half: 11 thiopurines, around 18 anti-TNF agents. Study results and limitations: Every patient over 26.8% clonality showed endoscopic recurrence.

This clone was picked up one time. Its antigen remains unidentified. This CDR3 has 13 amino acids. V dropped 5 bases and J dropped 6; count of bases not matched to a gene: 4. The V gene's germline CDR1 is SNHLY and CDR2 FYNNEI. Clones were sequenced by immunoSEQ multiplex PCR, and TCRdb holds only the in-frame ones, with some missing. The sample has about 11,000 clones, about four fifths seen once. This TCR was sampled from an adult with Crohn's disease. The genes are TRBV2 and TRBJ1-1; 9 bases line up with TRBD1. Sequencing was done on a sample of ileal tissue. The DNA of the CDR3 is TGTGCCAGCAGTTCCGACAGGGGGGCTGAAGCTTTCTTT. This encodes CASSSDRGAEAFF.